The entry below describes one T cell receptor beta chain. Assay: immunoSEQ multiplex PCR; the TCRdb copy retains only in-frame clones and omits some. The sample has around 250,000 clones; about 86% are singletons. The germline V gene encodes CDR1 GTSNPN and CDR2 SVGIG (reference sequence). The CDR3 runs 14 residues. V lost 4 bases and J lost 2, with 14 bases in between. This sample stems from a study of blood T cell repertoires in COVID-19. In the study overall: Nucleic acid was either cDNA or gDNA, and it came from T cells, B-cell-depleted T cells, or PBMCs.

Material: peripheral blood. The sequence was obtained from a man aged 35-49 years with active or convalescent COVID-19. The rearrangement joins TRBV30 to TRBJ2-5, with D possibly matching TRBD1 (7 bases). The chain's CDR3 is CAWMATGRQETQYF. In DNA form, the CDR3 reads TGTGCCTGGATGGCGACAGGGAGGCAAGAGACCCAGTACTTC.